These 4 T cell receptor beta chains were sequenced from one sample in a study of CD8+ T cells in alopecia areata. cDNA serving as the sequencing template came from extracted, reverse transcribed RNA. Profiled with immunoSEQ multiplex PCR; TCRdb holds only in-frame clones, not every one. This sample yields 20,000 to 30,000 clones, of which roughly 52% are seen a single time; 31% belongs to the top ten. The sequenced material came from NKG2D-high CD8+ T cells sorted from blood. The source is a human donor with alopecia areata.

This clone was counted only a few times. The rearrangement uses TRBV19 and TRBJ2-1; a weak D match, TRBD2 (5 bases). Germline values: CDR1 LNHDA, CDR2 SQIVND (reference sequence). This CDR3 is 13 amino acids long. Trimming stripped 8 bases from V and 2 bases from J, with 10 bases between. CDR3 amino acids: CASWGEPYNEQFF. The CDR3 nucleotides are TGTGCCAGTTGGGGAGAGCCCTACAATGAGCAGTTCTTC.

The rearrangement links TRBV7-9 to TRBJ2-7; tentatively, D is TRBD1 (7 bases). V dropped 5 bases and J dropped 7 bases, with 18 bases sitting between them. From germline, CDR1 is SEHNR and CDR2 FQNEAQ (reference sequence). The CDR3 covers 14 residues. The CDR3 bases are TGTGCCAGCAGCATAGGGCAACAGGGGACTGAGCAGTACTTC. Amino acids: CASSIGQQGTEQYF.

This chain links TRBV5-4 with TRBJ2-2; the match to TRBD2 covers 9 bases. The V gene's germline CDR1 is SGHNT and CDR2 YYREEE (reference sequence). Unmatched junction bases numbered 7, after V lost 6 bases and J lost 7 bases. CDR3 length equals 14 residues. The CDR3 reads CASMREGRIGELFF. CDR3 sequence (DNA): TGTGCCAGCATGCGGGAGGGAAGGATCGGGGAGCTGTTTTTT.

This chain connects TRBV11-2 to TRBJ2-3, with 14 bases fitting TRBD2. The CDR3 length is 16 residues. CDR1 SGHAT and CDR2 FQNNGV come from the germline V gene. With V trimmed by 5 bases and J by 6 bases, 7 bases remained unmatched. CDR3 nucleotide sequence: TGTGCCAGCAGCCCCTTGGGACTAGCGGGAGTGGATACGCAGTATTTT. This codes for CASSPLGLAGVDTQYF.